These T cell receptor beta chains were read from a single sample in a study of tumor-infiltrating lymphocytes in primary liver carcinoma. TCRdb re-derived calls from the multiplex PCR reads in MiXCR, one entry per CDR3 protein. This table has approximately 92,000 distinct CDR3 sequences, about 73% appearing once. Sequenced: tumor-adjacent normal liver tissue. The receptors were sampled from a middle-aged man with primary liver carcinoma and hepatitis B virus infection. The CDR3 runs from the conserved cysteine through the conserved F or W. A D gene is named only where the DNA matches it firmly. Rows may omit the clone size; those that give it use once, few, many or a size class.

>.|15|.|TRBV11-2|TRBJ2-7
TGTGCCAACAGCCTCGACGAGACTCTACCCTACGAGCAGTACTTC
CANSLDETLPYEQYF
>many|14|.|TRBV29-1|TRBJ2-7
TGCAGCGGGACTAATGGGACAGCTACTTACGAGCAGTACTTC
CSGTNGTATYEQYF
>.|14|.|TRBV7-9|TRBJ1-1
TGTGCCAGCAGCACACACGGGGGGAGCACTGAAGCATTCTTT
CASSTHGGSTEAFF
>.|13|.|TRBV11-2|TRBJ2-7
TGTACCAGCAGTTTTACTACCGAGGACGAGCAGTACTTC
CTSSFTTEDEQYF
>.|15|TRBD1|TRBV12-3/TRBV12-4|TRBJ2-7
TGTGCCAGCAACCATGGGCCCGGGACAGGGGAAAGTAAGTACTTC
CASNHGPGTGESKYF
>medium-sized|17|TRBD1|TRBV11-2|TRBJ2-7
TGTGCCAGCAGCATCGACCCGCCGGGACAGGGAAGCTACGAGCAGTACTTC
CASSIDPPGQGSYEQYF
>.|15|TRBD2|TRBV11-2|TRBJ2-1
TGTACCAGCAGCTTAGGAGCGGGGGTTCACAGTGAGCAGTTCTTC
CTSSLGAGVHSEQFF
>.|19|TRBD2|TRBV11-1|TRBJ2-1
TGTGCCTGCGGCTTACATCAGCGGGAGGCGTTCAGCTCCTACAATGAGCAGTTCTTC
CACGLHQREAFSSYNEQFF
>.|17|.|TRBV11-2|TRBJ2-3
TGTGCCAGCAGCTTAGTTTCCGGCGACCCTAGAGCAGATACGCAGTATTTC
CASSLVSGDPRADTQYF
>.|14|.|TRBV2|TRBJ2-1
TGTGCCAGCGCTGGGATGGGCAGATACAATGAGCAGTTCTTC
CASAGMGRYNEQFF
>.|14|TRBD2|TRBV5-6|TRBJ2-7
TGTGCCAGCAGATTGGGACTAGCGTACAACGAGGAGTACTTC
CASRLGLAYNEEYF
>.|13|.|TRBV29-1|TRBJ2-7
TGCAGCGTCATAATACAGGGAGAGAACGAACAGTACTTC
CSVIIQGENEQYF
>.|15|.|TRBV29-1|TRBJ2-1
TGCAGCTTCGAAGATCCCGGGAGCGCCTACAATGAGCAGTTCTTC
CSFEDPGSAYNEQFF